Listed below are T cell receptor beta chains from one sample, sequenced in a study of blood T cell repertoires in COVID-19. Method: immunoSEQ multiplex PCR; TCRdb's copy keeps in-frame clones and lacks some. The data show around 120,000 clones, about four fifths seen once. Specimen: peripheral blood. These receptors originate from a woman of 80 years or more with acute or convalescent COVID-19. The CDR3 runs from the conserved cysteine through the conserved F or W. The D gene is left open where the match is weak. Only some rows state a clone size, as once, few, many or a class for expanded clones.

>few|NA|TRBV29-1|TRBJ1-3
TGCAGCGTTGTACAGGGCTCTGGAAACACCATATATTTT
CSVVQGSGNTIYF
>NA|TRBD1|TRBV7-6|TRBJ1-1
TGTGCCAGCAGCTTAAACAGGGGTCCCTTCCGAAACACTGAAGCTTTCTTT
CASSLNRGPFRNTEAFF
>NA|TRBD1|TRBV15|TRBJ1-2
TGTGCCACCAGCCCCCGACAGGGGATAGGTGGCTACACCTTC
CATSPRQGIGGYTF
>once|TRBD1|TRBV3-1/TRBV3-2|TRBJ1-2
TGTGCCAGCAGCCAAGCGGGACAGGGTAACTATGGCTACACCTTC
CASSQAGQGNYGYTF
>NA|TRBD1|TRBV18|TRBJ1-5
TGTGCCAGCTCACCGGCGGGACAGTTTAGCAATCAGCCCCAGCATTTT
CASSPAGQFSNQPQHF
>NA|NA|TRBV12-3/TRBV12-4|TRBJ1-5
TGTGCCACCATTTATCAGCCCCAGCATTTT
CATIYQPQHF
>NA|TRBD2|TRBV5-1|TRBJ2-3
TGCGCCAGCAGCGAAGCGGGGGGCCCAGATACGCAGTATTTT
CASSEAGGPDTQYF
>NA|NA|TRBV7-3|TRBJ2-7
TGTGCCAGCAGCCCCCAGGGCGGATCCTACGAGCAGTACTTC
CASSPQGGSYEQYF
>few|TRBD1|TRBV5-1|TRBJ2-3
TGCGCCAGCAGACAATCCGGGACAGGGACCTATACGCAGTATTTT
CASRQSGTGTYTQYF
>NA|TRBD1|TRBV6-1|TRBJ2-7
TGTGCCAGCAGTGAAGCGGGACAGGGGACGGAGTACTTC
CASSEAGQGTEYF
>NA|NA|TRBV5-1|TRBJ2-2
TGCGCCAGCAGCTTGGATGTAGTTCGAAGAAACACCGGGGAGCTGTTTTTT
CASSLDVVRRNTGELFF
>NA|TRBD1|TRBV7-3|TRBJ1-1
TGTGCCAGCAGCTTAACCCGTTATGAACAGGGGTCTGAAGCTTTCTTT
CASSLTRYEQGSEAFF
>once|NA|TRBV5-5|TRBJ1-1
TGTGCCAGCAGCCCTAATCGTCAGGGGTTGAACACTGAAGCTTTCTTT
CASSPNRQGLNTEAFF
>NA|TRBD2|TRBV7-2|TRBJ2-2
TGTGCCAGCAGCGCTAGCGGGGGGCGTTACACCGGGGAGCTGTTTTTT
CASSASGGRYTGELFF
>NA|NA|TRBV30|TRBJ1-2
TGTGCCTGGAGTAGAGACTCAGGGGGCTACACCTTC
CAWSRDSGGYTF
>NA|NA|TRBV25-1|TRBJ2-7
TGTGCCAGCAGAGGGGCAGGGCTAACCTACGAGCAGTACTTC
CASRGAGLTYEQYF
>NA|TRBD2|TRBV18|TRBJ2-1
TGTGCCAGCTCACCCCTAGCCCTAGCGGGGGGGTCCCATGAGCAGTTCTTC
CASSPLALAGGSHEQFF
>NA|TRBD1|TRBV7-9|TRBJ2-3
TGTGCCAGCAGCTTAAGGGACAGGGAAGCGCAGTATTTT
CASSLRDREAQYF
>NA|NA|TRBV5-4|TRBJ1-2
TGTGCCAGCAGCCTACCCGGACAGTGGTATGGCTACACCTTC
CASSLPGQWYGYTF
>NA|NA|TRBV5-1|TRBJ1-4
TGCGCCAGCAGCTTGGATGGCAGAGGCGGTGAAAAACTGTTTTTT
CASSLDGRGGEKLFF
>few|NA|TRBV5-1|TRBJ2-7
TGCGCCAGCAGCTTGTCATCAGGGGGACTCCGCTACGAGCAGTACTTC
CASSLSSGGLRYEQYF
>NA|TRBD1|TRBV18|TRBJ1-2
TGTGCCAGCTCACCATTGGGTTCAGGGGACAGCTATGGCTACACCTTC
CASSPLGSGDSYGYTF